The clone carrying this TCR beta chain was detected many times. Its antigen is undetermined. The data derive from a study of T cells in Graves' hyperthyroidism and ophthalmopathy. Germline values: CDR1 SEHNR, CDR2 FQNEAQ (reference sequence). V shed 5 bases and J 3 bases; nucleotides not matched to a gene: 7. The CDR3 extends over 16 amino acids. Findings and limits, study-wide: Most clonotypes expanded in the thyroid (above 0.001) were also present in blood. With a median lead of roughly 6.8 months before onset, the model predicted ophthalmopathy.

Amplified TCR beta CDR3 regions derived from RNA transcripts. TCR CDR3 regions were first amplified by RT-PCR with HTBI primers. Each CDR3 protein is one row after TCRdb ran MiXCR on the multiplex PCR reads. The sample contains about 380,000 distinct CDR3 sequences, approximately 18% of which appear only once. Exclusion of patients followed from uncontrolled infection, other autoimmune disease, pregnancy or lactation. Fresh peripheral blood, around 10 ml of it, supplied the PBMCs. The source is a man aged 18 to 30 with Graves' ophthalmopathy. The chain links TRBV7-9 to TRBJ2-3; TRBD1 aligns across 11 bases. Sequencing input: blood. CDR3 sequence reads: CASSPPDRGQTDTQYF. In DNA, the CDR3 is TGTGCCAGCAGCCCCCCGGACAGGGGGCAAACAGATACGCAGTATTTT. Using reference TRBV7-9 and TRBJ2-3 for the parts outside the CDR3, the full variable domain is DTGVSQNPRHKITKRGQNVTFRCDPISEHNRLYWYRQTLGQGPEFLTYFQNEAQLEKSRLLSDRFSAERPKGSFSTLEIQRTEQGDSAMYLCASSPPDRGQTDTQYFGPGTRLTVL.